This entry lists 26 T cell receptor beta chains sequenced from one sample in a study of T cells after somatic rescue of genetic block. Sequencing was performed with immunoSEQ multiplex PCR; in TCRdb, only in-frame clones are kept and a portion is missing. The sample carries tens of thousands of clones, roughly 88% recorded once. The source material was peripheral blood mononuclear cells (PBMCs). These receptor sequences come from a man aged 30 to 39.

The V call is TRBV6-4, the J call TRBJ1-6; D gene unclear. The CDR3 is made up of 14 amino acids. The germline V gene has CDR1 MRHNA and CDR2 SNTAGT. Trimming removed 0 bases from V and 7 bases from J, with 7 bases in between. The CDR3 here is CASSDSDLNSPLHF. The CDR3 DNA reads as TGTGCCAGCAGTGACTCAGACCTAAATTCACCCCTCCACTTT.

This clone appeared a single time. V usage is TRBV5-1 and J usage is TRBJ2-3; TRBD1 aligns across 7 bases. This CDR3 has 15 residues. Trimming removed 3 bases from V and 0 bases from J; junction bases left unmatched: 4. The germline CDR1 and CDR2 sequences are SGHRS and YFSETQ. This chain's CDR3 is CASSSTGISTDTQYF. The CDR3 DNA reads TGCGCCAGCAGCTCGACAGGGATTAGCACAGATACGCAGTATTTT.

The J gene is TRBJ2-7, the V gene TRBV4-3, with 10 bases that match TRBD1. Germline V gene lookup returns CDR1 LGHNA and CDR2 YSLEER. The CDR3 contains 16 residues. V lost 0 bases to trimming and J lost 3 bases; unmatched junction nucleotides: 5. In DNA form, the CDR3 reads TGCGCCAGCAGCCAAGATTCGGGACAGGGGATCTACGAGCAGTACTTC. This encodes CASSQDSGQGIYEQYF.

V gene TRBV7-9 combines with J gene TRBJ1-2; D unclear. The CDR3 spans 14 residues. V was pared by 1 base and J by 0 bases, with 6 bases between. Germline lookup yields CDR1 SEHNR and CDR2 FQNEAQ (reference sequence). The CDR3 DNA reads TGTGCCAGCAGCTTAGGGGCGGCTAACTATGGCTACACCTTC. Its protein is CASSLGAANYGYTF. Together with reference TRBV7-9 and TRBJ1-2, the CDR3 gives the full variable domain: DTGVSQNPRHKITKRGQNVTFRCDPISEHNRLYWYRQTLGQGPEFLTYFQNEAQLEKSRLLSDRFSAERPKGSFSTLEIQRTEQGDSAMYLCASSLGAANYGYTFGSGTRLTVV.

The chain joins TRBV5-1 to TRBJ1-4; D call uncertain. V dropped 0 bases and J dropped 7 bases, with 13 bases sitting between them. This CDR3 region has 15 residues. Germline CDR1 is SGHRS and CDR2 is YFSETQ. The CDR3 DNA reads TGCGCCAGCAGCTTGGAGGGTATGAGGTCTGAAAAACTGTTTTTT. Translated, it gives CASSLEGMRSEKLFF.

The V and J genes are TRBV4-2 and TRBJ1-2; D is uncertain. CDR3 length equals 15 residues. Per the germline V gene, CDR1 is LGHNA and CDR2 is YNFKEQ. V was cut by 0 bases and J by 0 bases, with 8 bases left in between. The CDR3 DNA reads TGTGCCAGCAGCCAAGACATAGGATCTAACTATGGCTACACCTTC. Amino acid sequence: CASSQDIGSNYGYTF.

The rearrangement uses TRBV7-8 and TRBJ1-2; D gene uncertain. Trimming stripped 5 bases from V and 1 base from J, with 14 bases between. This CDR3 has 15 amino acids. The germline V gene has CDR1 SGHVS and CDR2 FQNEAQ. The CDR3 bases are TGTGCCAGCAGCGCTAGCCGCGGAGATAACTATGGCTACACCTTC. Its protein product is CASSASRGDNYGYTF.

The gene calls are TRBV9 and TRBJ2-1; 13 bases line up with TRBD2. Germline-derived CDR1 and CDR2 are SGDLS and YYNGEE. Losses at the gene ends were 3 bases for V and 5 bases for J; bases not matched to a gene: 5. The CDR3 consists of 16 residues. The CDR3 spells CASSAGTSGIDNEQFF. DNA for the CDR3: TGTGCCAGCAGCGCTGGGACTAGCGGGATAGACAATGAGCAGTTCTTC.

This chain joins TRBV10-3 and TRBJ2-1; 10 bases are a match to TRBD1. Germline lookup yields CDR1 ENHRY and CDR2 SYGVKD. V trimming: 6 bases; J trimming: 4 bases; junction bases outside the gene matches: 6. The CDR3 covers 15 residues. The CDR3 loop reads CAIRTKGQGYNEQFF. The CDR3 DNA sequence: TGTGCCATCAGGACAAAGGGACAGGGGTACAATGAGCAGTTCTTC.

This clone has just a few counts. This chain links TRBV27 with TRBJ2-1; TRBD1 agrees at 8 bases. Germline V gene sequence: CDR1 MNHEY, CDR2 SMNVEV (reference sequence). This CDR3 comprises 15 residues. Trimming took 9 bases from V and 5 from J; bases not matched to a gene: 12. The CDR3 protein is CASASWDRINNEQFF. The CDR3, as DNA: TGTGCCAGTGCATCCTGGGACAGGATAAACAATGAGCAGTTCTTC.

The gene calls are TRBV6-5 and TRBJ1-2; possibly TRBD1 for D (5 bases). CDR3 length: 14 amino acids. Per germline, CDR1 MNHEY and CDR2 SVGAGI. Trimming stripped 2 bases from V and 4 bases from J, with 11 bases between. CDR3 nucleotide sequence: TGTGCCAGCAGTTACGCAGGGTACGGCTATGGCTACACCTTC. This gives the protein CASSYAGYGYGYTF.

The CDR3 DNA sequence: TGTGCCAGCAGCGACCGGGGGGCTGGGGCCAACGTCCTGACTTTC. Translated, it gives CASSDRGAGANVLTF. The chain employs TRBV2 and TRBJ2-6; 7 bases line up with TRBD2. The V and J ends lost 6 bases and 2 bases, in that order; junction bases with no gene match: 4. The V gene's germline CDR1 is SNHLY and CDR2 FYNNEI. CDR3 length: 15 amino acids.

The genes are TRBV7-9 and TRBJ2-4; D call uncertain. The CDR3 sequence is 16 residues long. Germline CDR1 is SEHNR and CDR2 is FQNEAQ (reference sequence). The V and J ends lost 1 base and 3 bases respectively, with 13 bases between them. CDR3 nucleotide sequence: TGTGCCAGCAGCTTAGGTACAGCGCTAGGCAAAAACATTCAGTACTTC. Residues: CASSLGTALGKNIQYF.

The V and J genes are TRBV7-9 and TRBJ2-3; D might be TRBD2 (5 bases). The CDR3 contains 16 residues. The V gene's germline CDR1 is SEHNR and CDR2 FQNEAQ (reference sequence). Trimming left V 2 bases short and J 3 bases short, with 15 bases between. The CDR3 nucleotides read TGTGCCAGCAGCTTAAATGCGGCCCGCGGGACAGATACGCAGTATTTT. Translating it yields CASSLNAARGTDTQYF.

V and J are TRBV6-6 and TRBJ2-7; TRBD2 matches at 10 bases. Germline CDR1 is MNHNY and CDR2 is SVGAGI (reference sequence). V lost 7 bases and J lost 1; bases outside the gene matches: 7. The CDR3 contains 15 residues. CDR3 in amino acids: CASTRAGGESYEQYF. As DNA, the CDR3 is TGTGCCAGCACCCGAGCGGGGGGGGAATCCTACGAGCAGTACTTC.

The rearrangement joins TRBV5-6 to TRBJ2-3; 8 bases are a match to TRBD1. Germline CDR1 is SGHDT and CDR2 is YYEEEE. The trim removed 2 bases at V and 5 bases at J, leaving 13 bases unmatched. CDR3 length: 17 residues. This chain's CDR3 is CASSFRTGTLEEDTQYF. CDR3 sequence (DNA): TGTGCCAGCAGCTTTAGGACAGGGACCCTGGAGGAAGATACGCAGTATTTT.

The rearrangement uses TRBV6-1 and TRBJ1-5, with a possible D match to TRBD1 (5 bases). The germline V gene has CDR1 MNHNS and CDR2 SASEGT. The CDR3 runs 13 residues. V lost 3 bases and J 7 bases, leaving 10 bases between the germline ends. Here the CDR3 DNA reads TGTGCCAGCAGTGACGGCAGGGTACAGCCCCAGCATTTT. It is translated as CASSDGRVQPQHF.

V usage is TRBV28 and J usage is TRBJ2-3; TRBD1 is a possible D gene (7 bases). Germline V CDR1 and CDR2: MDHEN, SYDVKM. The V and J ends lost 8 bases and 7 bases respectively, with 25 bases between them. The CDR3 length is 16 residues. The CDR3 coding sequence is TGTGCCAGCTCTCAAGTTCGGGACAGCGGGCGAAATACGCAGTATTTT. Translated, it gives CASSQVRDSGRNTQYF.

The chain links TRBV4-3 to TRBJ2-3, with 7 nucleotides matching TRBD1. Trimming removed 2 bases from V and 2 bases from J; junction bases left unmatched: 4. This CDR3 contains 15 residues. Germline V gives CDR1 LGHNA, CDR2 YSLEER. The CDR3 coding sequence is TGCGCCAGCAGCCAAAGGGGGCCAGCCACAGATACGCAGTATTTT. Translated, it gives CASSQRGPATDTQYF.

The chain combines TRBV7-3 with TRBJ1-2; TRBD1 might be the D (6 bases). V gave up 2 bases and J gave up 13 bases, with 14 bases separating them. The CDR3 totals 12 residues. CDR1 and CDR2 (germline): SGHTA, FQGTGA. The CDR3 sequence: CASSLGQLPGTF. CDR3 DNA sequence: TGTGCCAGCAGCTTAGGACAGCTGCCGGGCACCTTC.

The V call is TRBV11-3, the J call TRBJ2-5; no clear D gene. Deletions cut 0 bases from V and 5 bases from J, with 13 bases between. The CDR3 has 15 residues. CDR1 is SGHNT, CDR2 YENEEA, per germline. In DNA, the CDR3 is TGTGCCAGCAGCTTAGATCGCTTCCCGGGCGAGACCCAGTACTTC. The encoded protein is CASSLDRFPGETQYF.

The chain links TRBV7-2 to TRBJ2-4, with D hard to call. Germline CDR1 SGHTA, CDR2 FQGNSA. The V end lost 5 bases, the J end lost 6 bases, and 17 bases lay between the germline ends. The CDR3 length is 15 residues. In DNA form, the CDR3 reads TGTGCCAGCAGCCCTCAGTCACACCTTACAAACATTCAGTACTTC. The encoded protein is CASSPQSHLTNIQYF.

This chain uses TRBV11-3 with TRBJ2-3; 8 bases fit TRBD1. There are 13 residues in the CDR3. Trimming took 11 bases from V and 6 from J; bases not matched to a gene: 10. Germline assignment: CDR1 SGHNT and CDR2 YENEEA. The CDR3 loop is CAPPDREIDTQYF. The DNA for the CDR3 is TGTGCCCCGCCGGACAGGGAGATTGATACGCAGTATTTT.

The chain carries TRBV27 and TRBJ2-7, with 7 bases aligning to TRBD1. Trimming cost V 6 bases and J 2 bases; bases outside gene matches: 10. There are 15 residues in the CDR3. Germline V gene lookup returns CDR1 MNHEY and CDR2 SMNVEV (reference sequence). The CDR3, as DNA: TGTGCCAGCAGCCTCTGGACAGGAGTTGCCTACGAGCAGTACTTC. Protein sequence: CASSLWTGVAYEQYF.

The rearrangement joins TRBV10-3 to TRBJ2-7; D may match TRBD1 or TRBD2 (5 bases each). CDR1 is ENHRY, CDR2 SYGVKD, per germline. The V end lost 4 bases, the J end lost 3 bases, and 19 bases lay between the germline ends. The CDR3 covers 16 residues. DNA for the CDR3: TGTGCCATCAGTGTGGGACGGGACCTACTTTTCTACGAGCAGTACTTC. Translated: CAISVGRDLLFYEQYF.

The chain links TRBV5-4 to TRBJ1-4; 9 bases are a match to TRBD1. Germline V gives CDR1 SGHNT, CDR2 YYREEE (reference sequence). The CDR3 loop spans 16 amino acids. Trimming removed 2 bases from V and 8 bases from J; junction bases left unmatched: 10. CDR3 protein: CASSFYPGQGSEKLFF. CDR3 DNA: TGTGCCAGCAGCTTTTATCCGGGACAGGGATCCGAAAAACTGTTTTTT.